Presented here are 20 T cell receptor beta chains from one specimen sequenced in a study of cytomegalovirus exposure and HLA in healthy donors. In the PCR, 60 Vbeta and 13 Jbeta primers were used. Sequencing used immunoSEQ multiplex PCR; TCRdb keeps in-frame clones, though not all of them. Of under 250,000 clones listed, over 70% are singletons. The specimen was PBMCs. These receptors all come from a boy under 10 years old in good health and CMV-seronegative.

The chain couples TRBV6-5 to TRBJ1-6, with TRBD1 matching 7 bases. V lost 6 bases, J lost 7 bases, and 6 bases stayed unmatched. The CDR3 loop spans 14 amino acids. Germline CDR1 is MNHEY and CDR2 is SVGAGI. The CDR3 DNA reads as TGTGCCAGCAGCCGACAGGGTGGCAATTCACCCCTCCACTTT. It codes for CASSRQGGNSPLHF.

The table lists this clone with a few counts. The chain employs TRBV30 and TRBJ2-5; 8 bases line up with TRBD1. The CDR3 loop spans 15 amino acids. CDR1 is GTSNPN and CDR2 is SVGIG in the germline V gene (reference sequence). Unmatched junction bases numbered 10, after V lost 2 bases and J lost 5 bases. The CDR3 nucleotides read TGTGCCTGGAGTCCACTGGACAGGGTGGGGGAGACCCAGTACTTC. Its translation: CAWSPLDRVGETQYF. Filled out from reference TRBV30 and TRBJ2-5, the complete variable domain reads SQTIHQWPATLVQPVGSPLSLECTVEGTSNPNLYWYRQAAGRGLQLLFYSVGIGQISSEVPQNLSASRPQDRQFILSSKKLLLSDSGFYLCAWSPLDRVGETQYFGPGTRLLVL.

The chain uses TRBV9 and TRBJ2-5, with unresolved D. Germline CDR1 and CDR2: SGDLS and YYNGEE. The CDR3 extends over 16 amino acids. The germline V and J ends were trimmed by 0 bases and 1 base, with 13 bases remaining between them. CDR3 in DNA: TGTGCCAGCAGCGTAGGAACCGTGGGCAGCCAAGAGACCCAGTACTTC. This codes for CASSVGTVGSQETQYF.

The DNA of the CDR3 is TGTGCCAGTAGTAGCGGGGGCGGACAAGAGACCCAGTACTTC. Amino acid sequence: CASSSGGGQETQYF. The chain combines TRBV19 with TRBJ2-5; tentative D call: TRBD2 (7 bases). V was cut by 4 bases and J by 2 bases, with 11 bases left in between. Germline V CDR1 and CDR2: LNHDA, SQIVND (reference sequence). This CDR3 is built from 14 residues. Full variable domain (remainder filled in from reference TRBV19 and TRBJ2-5): DGGITQSPKYLFRKEGQNVTLSCEQNLNHDAMYWYRQDPGQGLRLIYYSQIVNDFQKGDIAEGYSVSREKKESFPLTVTSAQKNPTAFYLCASSSGGGQETQYFGPGTRLLVL.

V and J are TRBV11-2 and TRBJ2-2, with TRBD1 identical over 7 bases. The germline V gene encodes CDR1 SGHAT and CDR2 FQNNGV. V lost 3 bases, J lost 6 bases, and 7 bases stayed unmatched. The CDR3 extends over 15 amino acids. The CDR3 region is CASSFPGGYAGELFF. CDR3 bases: TGTGCCAGCAGCTTTCCAGGGGGTTACGCCGGGGAGCTGTTTTTT.

The CDR3 is CASRGQGSYEQYF. In DNA form, the CDR3 reads TGTGCCAGCCGAGGACAGGGCTCCTACGAGCAGTACTTC. V and J are TRBV10-3 and TRBJ2-5; 8 nucleotides align to TRBD1. The DNA end favors TRBJ2-7, so the J call may be wrong. CDR1 is ENHRY, CDR2 SYGVKD, per germline. CDR3 length: 13 residues.

This chain connects TRBV7-3 to TRBJ2-1; D is perhaps TRBD2 (6 bases). Germline V gene lookup returns CDR1 SGHTA and CDR2 FQGTGA. Trimming stripped 3 bases from V and 8 bases from J, with 11 bases between. This CDR3 contains 13 residues. CDR3 DNA: TGTGCCAGCAGCTTTTTCCGGGAGTATGAGCAGTTCTTC. It yields the protein CASSFFREYEQFF.

The chain uses TRBV5-8 and TRBJ1-1; TRBD1 is a possible D gene (6 bases). V was clipped by 4 bases and J by 11 bases, with 12 bases between them. The CDR3 is 11 amino acids. Per the germline V gene, CDR1 is SGHTS and CDR2 is YDEGEE. The CDR3: CASSNRVGAFF. The CDR3 nucleotides are TGTGCCAGCAGCAACAGGGTTGGGGCTTTCTTT.

V is TRBV6-6 and J is TRBJ2-4, with a tentative D call TRBD2 (5 bases). CDR3 size: 15 residues. Trimming took 5 bases from V and 9 from J, leaving 20 bases between them. The germline V gene has CDR1 MNHNY and CDR2 SVGAGI (reference sequence). In nucleotides, the CDR3 is TGTGCCAGCAGTCAAGACCGGGATCGGCGTGGCATTCAGTACTTC. It yields the protein CASSQDRDRRGIQYF.

The CDR3 sequence is CSVVVGGFTEAFF. The CDR3 nucleotides read TGCAGCGTGGTGGTGGGGGGTTTCACTGAAGCTTTCTTT. V and J are TRBV29-1 and TRBJ1-1; a weak D match, TRBD1 (5 bases). CDR3 length equals 13 residues. Per the germline V gene, CDR1 is SQVTM and CDR2 is ANQGSEA. Trimming left V 6 bases short and J 4 bases short, with 15 bases between.

The CDR3 protein is CASADTGDTEAFF. DNA for the CDR3: TGTGCCAGCGCCGATACAGGGGATACTGAAGCTTTCTTT. The chain has TRBV19 and TRBJ1-1; 7 bases are shared with TRBD1. Germline V lookup: CDR1 LNHDA, CDR2 SQIVND (reference sequence). The CDR3 has 13 residues. The V and J ends lost 9 bases and 5 bases, in that order; junction bases with no gene match: 9.

CDR3 in DNA: TGTGCCAGCAGCCCCCTCGGACTAGCGGGCCAAGAGACCCAGTACTTC. Translating gives CASSPLGLAGQETQYF. V usage is TRBV7-2 and J usage is TRBJ2-5, with 11 bases matching TRBD2. The junction had 6 bases not matched to a gene; V was cut back by 5 bases and J by 1 base. Germline V CDR1 and CDR2: SGHTA, FQGNSA. The CDR3 runs 16 residues.

CDR3: CASSVGNFATNEKLFF. CDR3 nucleotide sequence: TGTGCCAGCAGCGTAGGAAACTTTGCAACTAATGAAAAACTGTTTTTT. This sequence joins TRBV9 and TRBJ1-4, with D hard to call. Trimming shortened V by 0 bases and J by 0 bases, and 9 bases separated the two germline ends. The CDR3 loop spans 16 amino acids. Per germline, CDR1 SGDLS and CDR2 YYNGEE. Looking up the rest from reference TRBV9 and TRBJ1-4 gives the full variable domain: DSGVTQTPKHLITATGQRVTLRCSPRSGDLSVYWYQQSLDQGLQFLIQYYNGEERAKGNILERFSAQQFPDLHSELNLSSLELGDSALYFCASSVGNFATNEKLFFGSGTQLSVL.

The rearrangement uses TRBV29-1 and TRBJ1-2; 9 bases agree with TRBD1. The CDR3 totals 15 residues. Unmatched junction bases numbered 14, after V lost 4 bases and J lost 8 bases. CDR1 is SQVTM, CDR2 ANQGSEA, per germline. Here the CDR3 reads CSVVAPGTGSLGYTF. CDR3 nucleotides: TGCAGCGTTGTGGCCCCCGGGACAGGGTCTTTGGGCTACACCTTC.

J is TRBJ1-5 and V is TRBV12-5; TRBD1 aligns across 10 bases. After removal of 5 bases from V and 1 base from J, the junction contained 5 bases not matched to a gene. The CDR3 has 16 amino acids. Germline CDR1 LGHNT, CDR2 FRNRAP. CDR3 bases: TGTGCTAGTGGTGGACAGGGGGGGATGAGCAATCAGCCCCAGCATTTT. This translates into CASGGQGGMSNQPQHF.

The chain recombines TRBV15 with TRBJ1-2, with 8 bases identical to TRBD1. V lost 4 bases and J lost 7; bases outside the gene matches: 11. CDR1 and CDR2 (germline): LNHNV, YYDKDF (reference sequence). The CDR3 is 15 residues long. The CDR3 DNA sequence: TGTGCCACCAGCACCCTATTACAGGGGGTAGTTGGCTACACCTTC. It is translated as CATSTLLQGVVGYTF.

The chain recombines TRBV5-4 with TRBJ2-5, with 8 bases fitting TRBD1. Germline-derived CDR1 and CDR2 are SGHNT and YYREEE (reference sequence). CDR3 length: 15 amino acids. V shed 0 bases and J 4 bases; nucleotides not matched to a gene: 5. CDR3 sequence reads: CASSLDQGARETQYF. For the CDR3, the DNA is TGTGCCAGCAGCTTGGATCAGGGGGCAAGAGAGACCCAGTACTTC.

The chain recombines TRBV11-2 with TRBJ2-7; D is undetermined. Trimming took off 8 bases at V and 1 base at J, with 12 bases between the two ends. There are 13 residues in the CDR3. Germline lookup yields CDR1 SGHAT and CDR2 FQNNGV. The CDR3 DNA follows: TGTGCCAGCTGTCCCATGGCATCCTACGAGCAGTACTTC. Its protein is CASCPMASYEQYF.

The rearrangement links TRBV7-2 to TRBJ2-1; D is unclear. V lost 0 bases, J lost 4 bases, and 13 bases lay in between. Germline CDR1 is SGHTA and CDR2 is FQGNSA. CDR3 length: 16 amino acids. The CDR3 protein is CASSLASRQVYNEQFF. CDR3 DNA: TGTGCCAGCAGCTTAGCGTCCCGGCAGGTATACAATGAGCAGTTCTTC.

The chain combines TRBV5-1 with TRBJ2-7; D possibly corresponds to TRBD2 (6 bases). The V end lost 3 bases, the J end lost 3 bases, and 13 bases lay between the germline ends. This CDR3 has 14 amino acids. CDR1 is SGHRS, CDR2 YFSETQ, per germline. The CDR3 loop is CASSSLRGFYEQYF. The DNA of the CDR3 is TGCGCCAGCAGCTCCCTCCGGGGGTTCTACGAGCAGTACTTC.